The rows below give T cell receptor beta chains drawn from one sample of a study of post-analysis software for immune sequencing data. A single record per CDR3 protein comes from TCRdb applying MiXCR to the PCR reads. This sample has about 400,000 distinct CDR3 sequences, with less than 40% found just once. The sample comprised blood. The receptors were sampled from a girl aged 10 to 17 with multiple sclerosis. CDR3s include the opening cysteine and the closing phenylalanine or tryptophan. A D gene is named only where the DNA matches it firmly. Size is stated for part of the rows, as once, few or many counts, or as a class when the clone is expanded.

TRBV29-1,NA,16,TRBJ2-1,TRBD2,TGCAGCGGCACGGTCCCGGGACTAGCGGGGGTGGTTGAGCAGTTCTTC,CSGTVPGLAGVVEQFF
TRBV2,NA,16,TRBJ2-1,TRBD2,TGTGCCAGCGGGCAAAGCGGGGGGGTTGGCTACAATGAGCAGTTCTTC,CASGQSGGVGYNEQFF
TRBV7-9,NA,14,TRBJ2-1,TRBD1,TGTGCCAGCAACCCGGGACAGGGGACAGGTGAGCAGTTCTTC,CASNPGQGTGEQFF
TRBV7-9,few,14,TRBJ2-7,NA,TGTGCCAGCAGCCCCAGGGGTCTCTCCTACGAGCAGTACTTC,CASSPRGLSYEQYF
TRBV5-1,NA,15,TRBJ2-4,NA,TGCGCCAGCAGCTGGGGAAAAGGGGCCAAAAACATTCAGTACTTC,CASSWGKGAKNIQYF
TRBV4-1,NA,14,TRBJ1-2,NA,TGCGCCAGCAGCCAAGGAGGCCGACCTTCTGGCTACACCTTC,CASSQGGRPSGYTF
TRBV6-2/TRBV6-3,NA,18,TRBJ2-7,TRBD2,TGTGCCAGCAGTTACCCCGGACTAGCGGGAAGACCAAGCTACGAGCAGTACTTC,CASSYPGLAGRPSYEQYF
TRBV10-3,NA,16,TRBJ2-7,NA,TGTGCCATCAGTGACCGCGGGGGCAGGGGGTCCTACGAGCAGTACTTC,CAISDRGGRGSYEQYF
TRBV25-1,NA,14,TRBJ1-1,NA,TGTGCCAGCAGCCGGGGGGGTGGCGCGACTGAAGCTTTCTTT,CASSRGGGATEAFF
TRBV6-5,NA,14,TRBJ1-2,NA,TGTGCCAGCAGTTACGGGGGGGTCGGCTATGACTACACCTTC,CASSYGGVGYDYTF
TRBV4-3,few,15,TRBJ2-2,NA,TGCGCCAGCAACCAAGATAGGGGGAACACCGGGGAGCTGTTTTTT,CASNQDRGNTGELFF
TRBV9,NA,15,TRBJ2-7,TRBD2,TGTGCCAGCAGCGTAGGAGGCGGGGGGATGTACGAGCAGTACTTC,CASSVGGGGMYEQYF
TRBV7-3,few,16,TRBJ2-4,TRBD1,TGTGCCAGCAGCCTGTGGACAGGAGTAGCCAAAAACATTCAGTACTTC,CASSLWTGVAKNIQYF
TRBV29-1,many,14,TRBJ2-1,NA,TGCAGCGTTGAATACAGGGGGGGTAAGAATGAGCAGTTCTTC,CSVEYRGGKNEQFF
TRBV29-1,once,14,TRBJ2-1,NA,TGCAGCGTTGGTCGGGCAGGGTCGGGCAATGAGCAGTTCTTC,CSVGRAGSGNEQFF
TRBV20-1,NA,13,TRBJ2-5,TRBD1,TGCAGTGCTGACCCAGGGGGCGGCGAGACCCAGTACTTC,CSADPGGGETQYF
TRBV6-6,few,13,TRBJ1-2,NA,TGTGCCAGCAGCTTTAACAGGGAAGGGGGCTACACCTTC,CASSFNREGGYTF
TRBV7-2,few,13,TRBJ2-7,TRBD1,TGTGCCAGCAGCTTTATACAGGGGGGAGAGCAGTACTTC,CASSFIQGGEQYF
TRBV5-5,NA,16,TRBJ1-2,NA,TGTGCCAGCAGCCGGGGCGAGGGGATATCTAACTATGGCTACACCTTC,CASSRGEGISNYGYTF
TRBV5-1,NA,18,TRBJ2-7,NA,TGCGCCAGCAGCTTGGTAGGTTCTGGAGGGGCGGTTGTCTACGAGCAGTACTTC,CASSLVGSGGAVVYEQYF
TRBV7-2,few,17,TRBJ1-4,TRBD1,TGTGCCAGCAGCTTAGGACAGGGCGGCGCAACTAATGAAAAACTGTTTTTT,CASSLGQGGATNEKLFF
TRBV3-1,few,14,TRBJ1-2,TRBD1,TGTGCCAGCAGCCAGTTGGACAGGGAGAGTCGCTACACCTTC,CASSQLDRESRYTF
TRBV4-2,many,15,TRBJ2-7,NA,TGTGCCAGCAGCCAAGATACGGGGGCCTTCTACGAGCAGTACTTC,CASSQDTGAFYEQYF
TRBV11-2,few,21,TRBJ1-1,NA,TGTGCCAGCAGCTTTAACCCCACCGGTTTAGCGCTAGGAAGGATGAACACTGAAGCTTTCTTT,CASSFNPTGLALGRMNTEAFF
TRBV9,NA,15,TRBJ2-5,TRBD2,TGTGCCAGCAGCGTAGCGGGGGGACGCCAAGAGACCCAGTACTTC,CASSVAGGRQETQYF
TRBV7-9,NA,16,TRBJ2-1,NA,TGTGCCAGCAGCTCCCCCGTTCGCAGGGTCCACAATGAGCAGTTCTTC,CASSSPVRRVHNEQFF
TRBV29-1,few,16,TRBJ2-3,TRBD1,TGCAGCGTGACCCTCGACAGGGGGCATATAACAGATACGCAGTATTTT,CSVTLDRGHITDTQYF
TRBV11-2,NA,15,TRBJ2-1,TRBD1,TGTGCCAGCAGCACCTACAGGGGCCCATTTAGAGAGCAGTTCTTC,CASSTYRGPFREQFF
TRBV12-3/TRBV12-4,NA,13,TRBJ2-2,NA,TGTGCCAGCAGTCGTGGGAACACCGGGGAGCTGTTTTTT,CASSRGNTGELFF
TRBV13,NA,12,TRBJ1-5,NA,TGTGCCGGCCCCCGGGAGGATCAGCCCCAGCATTTT,CAGPREDQPQHF
TRBV20-1,NA,15,TRBJ2-3,TRBD2,TGCAGTGCTAGAGGGACTAGCGGCCTCACAGATACGCAGTATTTT,CSARGTSGLTDTQYF
TRBV7-2,few,20,TRBJ2-1,TRBD2,TGTGCCAGCAGCTTTAGCGTTAGCGGGGGGCCCCGGGGCTCCTACAATGAGCAGTTCTTC,CASSFSVSGGPRGSYNEQFF
TRBV9,NA,14,TRBJ2-3,NA,TGTGCCAGCAGCGTCGACTCAGACACAGATACGCAGTATTTT,CASSVDSDTDTQYF
TRBV18,NA,14,TRBJ2-1,NA,TGTGCCAGCTCACCGACTGGCGGGAACAATGAGCAGTTCTTC,CASSPTGGNNEQFF
TRBV20-1,NA,11,TRBJ2-7,NA,TGCAGTGCTAGAATTAACTACGAGCAGTACTTC,CSARINYEQYF
TRBV20-1,few,12,TRBJ1-2,NA,TGCAGTGCTAGACCATATGGCTATGGCTACACCTTC,CSARPYGYGYTF
TRBV20-1,NA,16,TRBJ2-1,TRBD2,TGCAGTGCTAGAGATCGGGCTAGCGGGGGAGTCAATGAGCAGTTCTTC,CSARDRASGGVNEQFF
TRBV6-5,few,14,TRBJ1-4,NA,TGTGCCAGCAGTTACCCCGGCCAGGGAGGAAAACTGTTTTTT,CASSYPGQGGKLFF
TRBV6-6,NA,14,TRBJ2-7,NA,TGTGCCAGCAGTTACGGGGCCGGACCCTACGAGCAGTACTTC,CASSYGAGPYEQYF
TRBV9,NA,15,TRBJ2-1,NA,TGTGCCAGCAGCGTAGGTCCAGACCGCTACAATGAGCAGTTCTTC,CASSVGPDRYNEQFF
TRBV6-5,NA,14,TRBJ1-5,NA,TGTGCCAGCAGTTCCCGAGAAGCGGGCAGGCCCCAGCATTTT,CASSSREAGRPQHF
TRBV7-2,once,15,TRBJ1-1,NA,TGTGCCAGCAGCTTAGGCGGGACGCGGCGCTCTCAAGCTTTCTTT,CASSLGGTRRSQAFF
TRBV7-2,few,18,TRBJ2-7,NA,TGTGCCAGCAGCTTAGCGAGTCCCGAACAATTCCTCTCCTACGAGCAGTACTTC,CASSLASPEQFLSYEQYF
TRBV7-8,NA,16,TRBJ2-5,NA,TGTGCCAGCAGCCTACGAATGGGGGGTCGGAGGGAGACCCAGTACTTC,CASSLRMGGRRETQYF
TRBV7-9,few,14,TRBJ2-3,NA,TGTGCCAGCAGCTTACTAGCCCCCACAGATACGCAGTATTTT,CASSLLAPTDTQYF
TRBV11-1,NA,13,TRBJ1-2,TRBD1,TGTGCCATCCGGGACAGCCGTTCCTATGGCTACACCTTC,CAIRDSRSYGYTF
TRBV30,NA,12,TRBJ1-6,NA,TGTGCCCATGGGGGACCCTATTCACCCCTCCACTTT,CAHGGPYSPLHF
TRBV5-1,NA,14,TRBJ2-7,TRBD2,TGCGCCAGCAGCTCCACTAGCGGGGGGTACGAGCAGTACTTC,CASSSTSGGYEQYF
TRBV10-3,NA,16,TRBJ2-7,TRBD1,TGTGCCATCAGTGATCTACAGGGGCGCAGTTCCTACGAGCAGTACTTC,CAISDLQGRSSYEQYF
TRBV28,NA,14,TRBJ2-3,TRBD2,TGTGCCAGCAGATTACTAGCGGGCACAGATACGCAGTATTTT,CASRLLAGTDTQYF